This TCR beta chain was captured by sequencing in a study of T cells after yellow fever vaccination. The wider study: SMART-Seq v4 Ultra Low Input prepared libraries from low-cell fractions.

The germline CDR1 and CDR2 sequences are SGHTA and FQGTGA. Trimming removed 5 bases at V and 1 base at J, with 13 bases between. The CDR3 extends over 15 amino acids. TCRdb re-called the 5' RACE reads through MiXCR, storing one row per CDR3 protein. In the table there are approximately 450,000 distinct CDR3 sequences, approximately 19% of which are singletons. The chain recombines TRBV7-3 with TRBJ2-3, with D uncertain. This clonotype was obtained from a man younger than 35 who received the YFV17D yellow fever vaccine. Sequenced here: PBMCs, sampled before the yellow fever booster vaccination. DNA of the CDR3: TGTGCCAGCAGCCCCTTAACCGTCGGCACAGATACGCAGTATTTT. Its protein is CASSPLTVGTDTQYF.